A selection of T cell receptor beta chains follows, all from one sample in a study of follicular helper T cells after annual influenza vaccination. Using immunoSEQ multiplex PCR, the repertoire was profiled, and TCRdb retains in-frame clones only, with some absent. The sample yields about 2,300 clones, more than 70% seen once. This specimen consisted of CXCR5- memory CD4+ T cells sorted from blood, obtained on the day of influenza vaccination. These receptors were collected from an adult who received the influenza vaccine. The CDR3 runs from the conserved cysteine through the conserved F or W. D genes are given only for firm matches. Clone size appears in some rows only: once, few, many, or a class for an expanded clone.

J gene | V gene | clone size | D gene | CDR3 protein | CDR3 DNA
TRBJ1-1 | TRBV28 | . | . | CASSLKTSPAFF | TGTGCCAGCAGTTTGAAGACAAGTCCGGCTTTCTTT
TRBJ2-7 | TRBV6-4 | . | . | CATSREATHEQYF | TGTGCCACCTCGAGGGAAGCTACACACGAGCAGTACTTC
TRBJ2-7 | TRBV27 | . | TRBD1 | CASRGQGPPIYEQYF | TGTGCCAGCAGAGGACAGGGCCCACCCATCTACGAGCAGTACTTC
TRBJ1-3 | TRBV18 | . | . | CASSPPGEGTGNTIYF | TGTGCCAGCTCACCACCTGGGGAAGGAACTGGAAACACCATATATTTT
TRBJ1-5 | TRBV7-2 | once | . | CASSTIGVGNQPQHF | TGTGCCAGCAGCACCATCGGGGTAGGGAATCAGCCCCAGCATTTT
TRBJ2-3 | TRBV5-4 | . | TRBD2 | CASSPGGGTSGSYTQYF | TGTGCCAGCAGCCCAGGGGGGGGGACTAGCGGGAGTTATACGCAGTATTTT
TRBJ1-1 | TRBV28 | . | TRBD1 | CASSPSGTGNTEAFF | TGTGCCAGCAGTCCCTCCGGGACAGGAAACACTGAAGCTTTCTTT
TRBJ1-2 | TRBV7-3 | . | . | CASSSGPGRGYTF | TGTGCCAGCAGCTCGGGACCGGGCCGTGGCTACACCTTC
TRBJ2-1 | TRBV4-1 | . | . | CASSQEYANEQFF | TGCGCCAGCAGCCAAGAATACGCAAATGAGCAGTTCTTC
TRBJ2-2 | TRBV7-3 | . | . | CASSSRGGYTGELFF | TGTGCCAGCAGCTCCCGCGGGGGCTACACCGGGGAGCTGTTTTTT
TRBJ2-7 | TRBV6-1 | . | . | CASSEQGFSYEQYF | TGTGCCAGCAGTGAACAGGGTTTCTCCTACGAGCAGTACTTC
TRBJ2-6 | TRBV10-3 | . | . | CAISDDQRTEDSSGANVLTF | TGTGCCATCAGTGATGACCAGCGGACTGAAGATTCCTCTGGGGCCAACGTCCTGACTTTC
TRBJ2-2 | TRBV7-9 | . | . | CASSSPSGQNTGELFF | TGTGCCAGCAGCTCCCCCTCGGGACAAAACACCGGGGAGCTGTTTTTT
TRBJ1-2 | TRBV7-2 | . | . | CASSLGGAIADGYTF | TGTGCCAGCAGCTTAGGGGGGGCCATCGCGGATGGCTACACCTTC
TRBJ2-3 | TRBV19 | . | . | CASSMRLEADTQYF | TGTGCCAGTAGTATGAGACTGGAAGCAGATACGCAGTATTTT
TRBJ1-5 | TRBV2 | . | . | CASSEYGGSNQPQHF | TGTGCCAGCAGTGAATATGGGGGGAGCAATCAGCCCCAGCATTTT
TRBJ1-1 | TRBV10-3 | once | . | CAISEPRALQGKAFF | TGTGCCATCAGTGAGCCCCGGGCCCTACAGGGCAAAGCTTTCTTT
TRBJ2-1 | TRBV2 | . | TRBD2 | CAQGSGMWNEQFF | TGTGCCCAAGGCAGCGGGATGTGGAATGAGCAGTTCTTC
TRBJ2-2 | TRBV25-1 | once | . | CASSGGGELFF | TGTGCCAGCAGCGGAGGGGGGGAGCTGTTTTTT
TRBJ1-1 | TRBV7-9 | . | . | CASSLLEVTEAFF | TGTGCCAGCAGCTTATTGGAGGTCACTGAAGCTTTCTTT
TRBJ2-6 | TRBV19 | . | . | CASSIGQLSSGANVLTF | TGTGCCAGTAGTATAGGACAATTGAGCTCTGGGGCCAACGTCCTGACTTTC
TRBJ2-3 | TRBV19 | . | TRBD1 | CASSPTSGTGSGTQYF | TGTGCCAGTAGCCCAACATCCGGGACAGGGAGTGGTACGCAGTATTTT
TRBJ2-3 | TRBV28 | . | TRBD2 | CASSWWRGVTDTQYF | TGTGCCAGCAGTTGGTGGCGGGGGGTTACAGATACGCAGTATTTT
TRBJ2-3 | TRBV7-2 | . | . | CASSPRRVDTQYF | TGTGCCAGCAGCCCCCGACGGGTGGATACGCAGTATTTT
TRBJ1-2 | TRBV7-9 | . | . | CASSLLGGNYGYTF | TGTGCCAGCAGCCTTCTAGGGGGTAACTATGGCTACACCTTC
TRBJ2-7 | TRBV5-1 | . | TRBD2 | CASSFQTSGPSEQYF | TGCGCCAGCAGCTTCCAAACTAGCGGGCCCTCCGAGCAGTACTTC
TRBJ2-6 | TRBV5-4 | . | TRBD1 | CASSLADRASSGANVLTF | TGTGCCAGCAGCTTGGCGGACAGGGCCAGCTCTGGGGCCAACGTCCTGACTTTC
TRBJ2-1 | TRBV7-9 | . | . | CASIFTGTYNEQFF | TGTGCCAGCATCTTCACGGGCACCTACAATGAGCAGTTCTTC
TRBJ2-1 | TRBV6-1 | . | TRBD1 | CASRSPGQGYNEQFF | TGTGCCAGCAGAAGCCCGGGACAGGGGTACAATGAGCAGTTCTTC
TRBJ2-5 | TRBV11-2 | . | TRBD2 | CASSLEVLAGTETQYF | TGTGCCAGCAGCTTAGAGGTCCTAGCGGGAACCGAGACCCAGTACTTC
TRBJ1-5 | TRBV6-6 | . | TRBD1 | CASSYPTGQGPQPQHF | TGTGCCAGCAGTTACCCCACTGGACAGGGGCCTCAGCCCCAGCATTTT
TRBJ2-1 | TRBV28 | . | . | CASSSRWEQFF | TGTGCCAGCAGTTCCCGGTGGGAGCAGTTCTTC
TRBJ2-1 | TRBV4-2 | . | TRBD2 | CASSQVGGGARNNEQFF | TGTGCCAGCAGCCAAGTCGGCGGGGGGGCCAGAAACAATGAGCAGTTCTTC
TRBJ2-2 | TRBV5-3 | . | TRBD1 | CASSLHRGTGELFF | TGTGCCAGCAGCTTGCACAGGGGCACCGGGGAGCTGTTTTTT
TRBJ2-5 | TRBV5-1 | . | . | CASSLVAAQETQYF | TGCGCCAGCAGCTTGGTGGCAGCACAAGAGACCCAGTACTTC
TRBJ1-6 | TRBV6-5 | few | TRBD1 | CATGDRGVAPLHF | TGTGCCACGGGTGACAGGGGGGTAGCGCCCCTCCACTTT
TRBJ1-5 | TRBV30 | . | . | CAWSPWGASAVGGSNQPQHF | TGTGCCTGGAGTCCCTGGGGGGCCTCAGCAGTAGGGGGTAGCAATCAGCCCCAGCATTTT
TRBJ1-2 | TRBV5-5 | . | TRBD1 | CASSPGQGVGYGYTF | TGTGCCAGCAGCCCGGGACAGGGGGTCGGCTATGGCTACACCTTC
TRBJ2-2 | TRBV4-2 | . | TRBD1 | CASSHPGRGRVHELFF | TGTGCCAGCAGCCACCCGGGCAGGGGGCGCGTTCACGAGCTGTTTTTT
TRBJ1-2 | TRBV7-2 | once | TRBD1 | CASSSPGQINYGYTF | TGTGCCAGCAGCTCACCGGGACAGATTAACTATGGCTACACCTTC